This TCR beta chain was documented in a study of cytomegalovirus exposure and HLA in healthy donors. As for the study in general: For the 300 to 450 genotyped donors, about 79% fell within the Caucasian-associated ancestry cluster.

The PCR made use of 60 Vbeta and 13 Jbeta primers. Repertoires were generated with immunoSEQ multiplex PCR, while TCRdb's copy carries only in-frame clones and drops some. The sample carries approximately 170,000 clones, more than 65% recorded once. Whole-study results and caveats: TCR beta sequences reportedly predicted most subjects' HLA-A and HLA-B alleles accurately. Later analysis associated a missense DCLRE1C variant with TCR beta V- and J-gene trimming.

Comment on this clone: Its antigen is not known.

The receptor was derived from a man between 45 and 60 years old in good health and CMV-seropositive. The sequenced sample consisted of PBMCs.

In DNA form, the CDR3 reads TGTGCCAGCTCACCAATCAGCGGGAGTTTTACCGGGGAGCTGTTTTTT. Its translation: CASSPISGSFTGELFF. The V and J genes are TRBV18 and TRBJ2-2, with 8 bases lining up with TRBD2. Germline loops: CDR1 KGHSH, CDR2 LQKENI. J was trimmed by 5 bases and V by 2 bases; bases with no gene match: 7. This CDR3 is 16 amino acids long.